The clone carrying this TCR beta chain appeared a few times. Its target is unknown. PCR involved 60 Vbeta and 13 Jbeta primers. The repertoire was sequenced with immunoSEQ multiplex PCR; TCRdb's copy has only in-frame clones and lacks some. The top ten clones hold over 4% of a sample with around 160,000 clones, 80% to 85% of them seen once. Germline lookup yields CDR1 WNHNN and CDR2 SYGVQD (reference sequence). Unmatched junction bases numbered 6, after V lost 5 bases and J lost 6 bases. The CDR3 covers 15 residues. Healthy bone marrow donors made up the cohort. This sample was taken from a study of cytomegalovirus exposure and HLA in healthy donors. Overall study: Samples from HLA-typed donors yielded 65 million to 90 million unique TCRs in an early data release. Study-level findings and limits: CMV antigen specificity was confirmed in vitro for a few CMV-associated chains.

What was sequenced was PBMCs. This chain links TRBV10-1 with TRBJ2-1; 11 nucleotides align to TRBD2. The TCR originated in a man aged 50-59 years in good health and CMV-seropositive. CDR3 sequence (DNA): TGCGCCAGCAGTCAAAGACTAGCGGGACCCAATGAGCAGTTCTTC. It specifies CASSQRLAGPNEQFF.